These 29 T cell receptor beta chains share one sample of origin, sequenced in a study of blood T cell repertoires in COVID-19. Assay: immunoSEQ multiplex PCR; the TCRdb copy retains only in-frame clones and omits some. The table records 170,000 or so clones, less than 90% of them present only once. The sequenced sample was PBMCs or T cells enriched from blood (not recorded which). These receptors came from a woman aged 45-60 years who had recovered from COVID-19.

The chain couples TRBV28 to TRBJ2-7; TRBD1 matches 11 bases. The CDR3 is 17 amino acids. V shed 5 bases, J shed 9 bases, and the junction held 18 bases outside the gene matches. The germline CDR1 and CDR2 sequences are MDHEN and SYDVKM. The chain's CDR3 is CASSPWTGTGGPGGQYF. CDR3 in DNA: TGTGCCAGCAGTCCTTGGACCGGGACAGGGGGACCCGGTGGGCAGTACTTC.

V is TRBV6-5 and J is TRBJ1-2, with 9 bases fitting TRBD1. CDR3 length equals 11 residues. The V gene's germline CDR1 is MNHEY and CDR2 SVGAGI. The ends lost 10 bases at V and 5 bases at J; junction bases unmatched: 2. DNA of the CDR3: TGTGCCACCGGGACAGGGTATGGCTACACCTTC. Residues: CATGTGYGYTF.

This chain connects TRBV5-1 to TRBJ2-5; maybe TRBD2 (5 bases). V lost 4 bases and J lost 7, with 14 bases in between. There are 13 residues in the CDR3. Germline V gene sequence: CDR1 SGHRS, CDR2 YFSETQ. CDR3 amino acids: CASSQGSEGTQYF. In DNA form, the CDR3 reads TGCGCCAGCAGCCAAGGGAGCGAAGGGACCCAGTACTTC.

The chain employs TRBV11-3 and TRBJ2-7; 7 nucleotides line up with TRBD2. Losses at the gene ends were 5 bases for V and 2 bases for J; bases not matched to a gene: 6. The CDR3 contains 14 residues. Germline loops: CDR1 SGHNT, CDR2 YENEEA. The CDR3 protein is CASSPGGTAYEQYF. The CDR3 DNA is TGTGCCAGCAGCCCCGGGGGGACCGCCTACGAGCAGTACTTC.

This clone was seen a single time. The chain joins TRBV27 to TRBJ1-1; D perhaps matches TRBD1 (6 bases). This CDR3 is built from 13 residues. The germline V and J ends were trimmed by 2 bases and 3 bases, with 7 bases remaining between them. Looked up from germline, CDR1 is MNHEY and CDR2 is SMNVEV (reference sequence). CDR3 sequence (DNA): TGTGCCAGCAGTTTACGACAGGACACTGAAGCTTTCTTT. It specifies CASSLRQDTEAFF.

CDR3 bases: TGCGCCAGCAGGTATACTAGCGGGAGAGGCAATGAGCAGTTCTTC. Translation: CASRYTSGRGNEQFF. The rearrangement joins TRBV5-1 to TRBJ2-1, with 11 bases identical to TRBD2. The ends lost 5 bases at V and 6 bases at J; junction bases unmatched: 7. Per germline, CDR1 SGHRS and CDR2 YFSETQ. The CDR3 loop spans 15 amino acids.

The chain carries TRBV28 and TRBJ2-1; 11 bases are a match to TRBD2. Germline lookup yields CDR1 MDHEN and CDR2 SYDVKM. The ends lost 4 bases at V and 4 bases at J; junction bases unmatched: 6. The CDR3 sequence is 16 residues long. In DNA form, the CDR3 reads TGTGCCAGCAGTTCGCCTCTAGCGGGGGGATACAATGAGCAGTTCTTC. Encoded protein: CASSSPLAGGYNEQFF.

The chain joins TRBV18 to TRBJ2-5; the match to TRBD1 covers 7 bases. The J segment lost 2 bases and the V segment lost 4 bases, leaving 4 bases of the junction unmatched. CDR3 length: 14 amino acids. Germline CDR1 KGHSH, CDR2 LQKENI. DNA for the CDR3: TGTGCCAGCTCACGAAACAGGGGTCAAGAGACCCAGTACTTC. Its translation: CASSRNRGQETQYF. Looking up the rest from reference TRBV18 and TRBJ2-5 gives the full variable domain: NAGVMQNPRHLVRRRGQEARLRCSPMKGHSHVYWYRQLPEEGLKFMVYLQKENIIDESGMPKERFSAEFPKEGPSILRIQQVVRGDSAAYFCASSRNRGQETQYFGPGTRLLVL.

The rearrangement joins TRBV19 to TRBJ1-5; D gene ambiguous. The CDR3 spans 16 residues. V was clipped by 1 base and J by 2 bases, with 12 bases between them. Germline CDR1 reads LNHDA; CDR2 reads SQIVND (reference sequence). CDR3 DNA: TGTGCCAGTAGTATAGGCGGCCGCCGGGGCAATCAGCCCCAGCATTTT. Its protein product is CASSIGGRRGNQPQHF.

This clone has more than one count but fewer than ten. The chain uses TRBV3-1 (or the pseudogene TRBV3-2) and TRBJ1-5, with D tentatively TRBD1 (5 bases). The V end was cut by 0 bases, the J end by 7 bases, with 22 bases between. Germline assignment: CDR1 LGHDT and CDR2 YNNKEL (reference sequence). The CDR3 runs 18 residues. The CDR3 DNA reads TGTGCCAGCAGCCAAGAACGTCCATCCCCCAGGGTTAGGCAGCCCCAGCATTTT. This translates into CASSQERPSPRVRQPQHF.

The chain combines TRBV9 with TRBJ1-2, with 8 bases identical to TRBD1. This CDR3 is 15 amino acids long. CDR1 and CDR2 (germline): SGDLS, YYNGEE. V was clipped by 4 bases and J by 0 bases; unmatched bases: 5. The CDR3 region has the DNA TGTGCCAGCAGCCCCGGGACAGGAGCTAACTATGGCTACACCTTC. This translates into CASSPGTGANYGYTF. The variable domain in full, with the rest retrieved from reference TRBV9 and TRBJ1-2, is DSGVTQTPKHLITATGQRVTLRCSPRSGDLSVYWYQQSLDQGLQFLIQYYNGEERAKGNILERFSAQQFPDLHSELNLSSLELGDSALYFCASSPGTGANYGYTFGSGTRLTVV.

The rearrangement uses TRBV27 and TRBJ2-7; 12 bases align to TRBD1. V dropped 6 bases and J dropped 0; count of bases not matched to a gene: 3. This CDR3 has 15 amino acids. Per the germline V gene, CDR1 is MNHEY and CDR2 is SMNVEV (reference sequence). The CDR3 loop reads CASRPGQGASYEQYF. CDR3 nucleotides: TGTGCCAGCAGACCGGGACAGGGGGCCTCCTACGAGCAGTACTTC.

V is TRBV12-5 and J is TRBJ2-7; D is possibly TRBD2 (5 bases). V was clipped by 2 bases and J by 2 bases, with 10 bases between them. CDR1 is LGHNT and CDR2 is FRNRAP in the germline V gene. This CDR3 spans 14 amino acids. The DNA for the CDR3 is TGTGCTAGTGGTTTGATTCCGGGGACCTACGAGCAGTACTTC. This encodes CASGLIPGTYEQYF. The full variable domain, completed using reference TRBV12-5 and TRBJ2-7, is DARVTQTPRHKVTEMGQEVTMRCQPILGHNTVFWYRQTMMQGLELLAYFRNRAPLDDSGMPKDRFSAEMPDATLATLKIQPSEPRDSAVYFCASGLIPGTYEQYFGPGTRLTVT.

The V call is TRBV19, the J call TRBJ2-1, with D possibly being TRBD2 (6 bases). V lost 2 bases and J 3 bases, leaving 11 bases between the germline ends. The CDR3 is 15 residues long. Germline CDR1 reads LNHDA; CDR2 reads SQIVND (reference sequence). The CDR3 region has the DNA TGTGCCAGTAGTATAATTCCGGGAGTCTACAATGAGCAGTTCTTC. Translated, it gives CASSIIPGVYNEQFF.

The rearrangement uses TRBV6-5 and TRBJ2-7, with 9 bases identical to TRBD1. Trimming removed 8 bases from V and 8 bases from J; junction bases left unmatched: 4. Germline V gives CDR1 MNHEY, CDR2 SVGAGI. This CDR3 has 11 residues. In DNA form, the CDR3 reads TGTGCCAGCGACAGGGGGAGCAAGCAGTACTTC. Protein sequence: CASDRGSKQYF.

This clone was recorded only once. The rearrangement links TRBV7-2 to TRBJ2-1, with D tentatively TRBD1 (6 bases). V dropped 4 bases and J dropped 1 base, with 11 bases sitting between them. Per the germline V gene, CDR1 is SGHTA and CDR2 is FQGNSA. The CDR3 loop spans 15 amino acids. The CDR3 coding sequence is TGTGCCAGCAGCTGGGACATCCAATCCTACAATGAGCAGTTCTTC. This gives the protein CASSWDIQSYNEQFF.

The rearrangement joins TRBV11-2 to TRBJ2-1; 8 bases fit TRBD2. From germline, CDR1 is SGHAT and CDR2 FQNNGV. The CDR3 runs 16 residues. The J segment lost 6 bases and the V segment lost 1 base, leaving 8 bases of the junction unmatched. CDR3 sequence: CASSLGPGGQGNEQFF. DNA of the CDR3: TGTGCCAGCAGCTTAGGGCCGGGAGGGCAGGGCAATGAGCAGTTCTTC.

The chain carries TRBV30 and TRBJ2-1; D uncertain. The V end was cut by 2 bases, the J end by 9 bases, with 20 bases between. CDR3 length equals 15 residues. Germline V gene sequence: CDR1 GTSNPN, CDR2 SVGIG (reference sequence). The CDR3 sequence is CAWSPESGPTLEQFF. CDR3 coding DNA: TGTGCCTGGAGTCCGGAGAGTGGCCCCACCCTTGAGCAGTTCTTC.

The rearrangement joins TRBV7-9 to TRBJ2-3, with 9 nucleotides matching TRBD2. The trim removed 5 bases at V and 0 bases at J, leaving 3 bases unmatched. Germline V lookup: CDR1 SEHNR, CDR2 FQNEAQ (reference sequence). The CDR3 has 15 amino acids. CDR3 sequence reads: CASSPSGISTDTQYF. Written as DNA, the CDR3 is TGTGCCAGCAGCCCTAGCGGGATCAGCACAGATACGCAGTATTTT.

The chain combines TRBV3-1 (or the pseudogene TRBV3-2) with TRBJ1-3, with D tentatively TRBD1 (6 bases). Trimming left V 3 bases short and J 3 bases short, with 12 bases between. The CDR3 covers 15 residues. Germline V gives CDR1 LGHDT, CDR2 YNNKEL (reference sequence). CDR3: CASSHGQRSGNTIYF. CDR3 in DNA: TGTGCCAGCAGCCACGGACAGCGTAGTGGAAACACCATATATTTT.

V usage is TRBV27 and J usage is TRBJ2-5; D unresolved. The germline V and J ends were trimmed by 0 bases and 3 bases, with 11 bases remaining between them. CDR3 length equals 15 residues. Germline-derived CDR1 and CDR2 are MNHEY and SMNVEV (reference sequence). As DNA, the CDR3 is TGTGCCAGCAGTTTATCGGCACAGCCCGAAGAGACCCAGTACTTC. This gives the protein CASSLSAQPEETQYF.

This chain links TRBV4-2 with TRBJ1-1; D not resolved. Germline V lookup: CDR1 LGHNA, CDR2 YNFKEQ. V gave up 4 bases and J gave up 1 base, with 7 bases separating them. The CDR3 consists of 13 residues. The DNA of the CDR3 is TGTGCCAGCAGCCCGCAGTCGAACACTGAAGCTTTCTTT. Protein: CASSPQSNTEAFF.

This clone was seen a few times. This chain uses TRBV5-1 with TRBJ2-5; maybe TRBD1 (6 bases). From germline, CDR1 is SGHRS and CDR2 YFSETQ. CDR3 length: 15 amino acids. V was clipped by 3 bases and J by 5 bases, with 17 bases between them. CDR3 nucleotide sequence: TGCGCCAGCAGCTCCTGGGACACCCGAAGGGAGACCCAGTACTTC. Amino acid sequence: CASSSWDTRRETQYF.

The chain uses TRBV4-2 and TRBJ2-7; no firm D call. Between the trimmed V and J ends, which lost 1 base and 0 bases, there was a span of 13 bases. Germline CDR1 is LGHNA and CDR2 is YNFKEQ. The CDR3 runs to 16 residues. The CDR3 DNA sequence: TGTGCCAGCAGCCAAGCTCTCGCCGGGTCCTCCTACGAGCAGTACTTC. Encoded protein: CASSQALAGSSYEQYF.

This clone came up a few times. V gene TRBV6-6 combines with J gene TRBJ2-2; possible D gene TRBD1, 5 bases. The CDR3 totals 13 residues. Germline values: CDR1 MNHNY, CDR2 SVGAGI (reference sequence). Between the trimmed V and J ends, which lost 6 bases and 7 bases, there was a span of 12 bases. In DNA form, the CDR3 reads TGTGCCAGCAGACAACTCGACAGCGGGGAGCTGTTTTTT. This sequence encodes CASRQLDSGELFF.

The chain recombines TRBV5-1 with TRBJ2-7; D not resolved. Germline-derived CDR1 and CDR2 are SGHRS and YFSETQ. CDR3 length: 15 residues. With 7 bases removed from V and 2 bases from J, the gap between germline ends came to 19 bases. CDR3 region: CASRNAVLPPYEQYF. The DNA of the CDR3 is TGCGCCAGCCGGAATGCGGTACTGCCCCCCTACGAGCAGTACTTC.

The chain carries TRBV11-2 and TRBJ2-3, with D maybe TRBD2 (6 bases). CDR3 length: 16 residues. With 0 bases removed from V and 6 bases from J, the gap between germline ends came to 16 bases. CDR1 and CDR2 (germline): SGHAT, FQNNGV. The CDR3 loop reads CASSLEFASVRDTQYF. The CDR3 nucleotides are TGTGCCAGCAGCTTAGAGTTCGCTAGCGTGAGGGATACGCAGTATTTT.

This chain joins TRBV28 and TRBJ2-7, with a tentative D call TRBD1 (6 bases). V was cut by 3 bases and J by 6 bases, with 18 bases left in between. The CDR3 sequence is 15 residues long. Germline CDR1 is MDHEN and CDR2 is SYDVKM. The CDR3 coding sequence is TGTGCCAGCAGTTTCGCCGGGACAAGGAAGAGCGAGCAGTACTTC. Residues: CASSFAGTRKSEQYF.

V gene TRBV5-6 combines with J gene TRBJ2-4, with a tentative D call TRBD2 (7 bases). Between the trimmed V and J ends, which lost 4 bases and 12 bases, there was a span of 26 bases. This CDR3 comprises 16 residues. Per the germline V gene, CDR1 is SGHDT and CDR2 is YYEEEE. The CDR3 nucleotides are TGTGCCAGCAGCCGGGGGGCCAGGGTCGGGAAGAATAGTCAGTACTTC. Protein sequence: CASSRGARVGKNSQYF.